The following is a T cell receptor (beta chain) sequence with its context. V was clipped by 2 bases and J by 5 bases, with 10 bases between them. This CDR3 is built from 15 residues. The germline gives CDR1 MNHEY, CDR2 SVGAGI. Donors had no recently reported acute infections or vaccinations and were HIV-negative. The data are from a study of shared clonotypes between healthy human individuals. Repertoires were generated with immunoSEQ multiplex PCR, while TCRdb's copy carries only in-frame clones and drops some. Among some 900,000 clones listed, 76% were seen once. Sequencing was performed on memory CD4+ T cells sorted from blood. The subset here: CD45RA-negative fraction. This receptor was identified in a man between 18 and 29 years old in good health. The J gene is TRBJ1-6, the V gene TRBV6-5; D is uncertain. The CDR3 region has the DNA TGTGCCAGCAGTTACAACCGTCCTAATAATTCACCCCTCCACTTT. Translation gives CASSYNRPNNSPLHF.